One sample yielded the 14 T cell receptor beta chains listed below, sequenced in a study of blood T cells in healthy people across ages. Using a J-beta primer mix together with a sample-barcoded 5' primer, a second PCR was run for roughly 6 to 12 cycles. TCRdb processed the 5' RACE reads anew with MiXCR; each CDR3 protein has one entry. The sample consists of 1.5 million or so distinct CDR3 sequences, under 55% of them appearing once. Material for sequencing was blood. These receptors were collected from a woman under 30 in good health.

This clonotype has more than one count but fewer than ten. This rearrangement joins TRBV20-1 to TRBJ2-7; D tentatively reads TRBD1 or TRBD2 (5 bases each). Germline V gives CDR1 DFQATT, CDR2 SNEGSKA (reference sequence). With 3 bases removed from V and 1 base from J, the gap between germline ends came to 13 bases. The CDR3 totals 14 residues. As DNA, the CDR3 is TGCAGTGCTAGCCCCCGGGACGGATCCTACGAGCAGTACTTC. This codes for CSASPRDGSYEQYF.

The chain carries TRBV12-3 or TRBV12-4 and TRBJ2-1; no reliable D call. Trimming took off 5 bases at V and 4 bases at J, with 12 bases between the two ends. The CDR3 is 14 amino acids. The CDR3 protein is CASSGIDGYNEQFF. In DNA, the CDR3 is TGTGCCAGCAGTGGTATTGACGGATACAATGAGCAGTTCTTC.

This clonotype turned up a few times. The chain is built from TRBV2 and TRBJ2-5, with TRBD1 matching over 10 bases. Judging by the DNA end, TRBJ2-7 fits better; the J call may be wrong. The CDR3 is 14 amino acids. CDR1 SNHLY and CDR2 FYNNEI come from the germline V gene. The CDR3, as DNA: TGTGCCAGCAGTGCCGGGACAGGGGATGACGAGCAGTACTTC. Amino acids: CASSAGTGDDEQYF.

This clonotype was counted between two and nine times. This chain connects TRBV6-5 to TRBJ2-1, with 7 bases identical to TRBD2. The CDR3 sequence is 16 residues long. Germline values: CDR1 MNHEY, CDR2 SVGAGI. V lost 7 bases to trimming and J lost 4 bases; unmatched junction nucleotides: 13. For the CDR3, the DNA is TGTGCCAGCACCATTTCGTCTAGCGGAGCTTACAATGAGCAGTTCTTC. Its translation is CASTISSSGAYNEQFF.

This chain links TRBV7-9 with TRBJ2-5; D is unclear. V dropped 1 base and J dropped 13 bases, with 22 bases sitting between them. Germline V lookup: CDR1 SEHNR, CDR2 FQNEAQ (reference sequence). The CDR3 runs to 15 residues. CDR3 sequence reads: CASSLVGWISGERYF. DNA for the CDR3: TGTGCCAGCAGCTTAGTAGGGTGGATCAGTGGAGAGCGGTACTTC.

The gene calls are TRBV5-1 and TRBJ2-3, with a tentative D call TRBD1 (6 bases). The CDR3 sequence is 17 residues long. Germline lookup yields CDR1 SGHRS and CDR2 YFSETQ. The germline V and J ends were trimmed by 3 bases and 1 base, with 18 bases remaining between them. CDR3 nucleotides: TGCGCCAGCAGCTCGGGGACGACAGGCTACGGCACAGATACGCAGTATTTT. Its translation is CASSSGTTGYGTDTQYF.

This clonotype was seen more than once but under ten times. CDR3: CASSLGFGAPTSYNEQFF. The CDR3 DNA follows: TGTGCCAGCAGCTTAGGTTTTGGGGCACCAACCTCCTACAATGAGCAGTTCTTC. This chain connects TRBV13 to TRBJ2-1; D possibly corresponds to TRBD1 (5 bases). Germline CDR1 is PRHDT and CDR2 is FYEKMQ (reference sequence). Trimming stripped 0 bases from V and 0 bases from J, with 15 bases between. The CDR3 extends over 18 amino acids.

Here the CDR3 reads CASSLDGPGGSNYGYTF. The CDR3 DNA reads as TGTGCCAGCAGCTTAGACGGGCCAGGGGGAAGCAACTATGGCTACACCTTC. The gene calls are TRBV7-2 and TRBJ1-2; 7 bases map to TRBD1. Losses at the gene ends were 1 base for V and 2 bases for J; bases not matched to a gene: 10. The CDR3 is 17 amino acids. CDR1 is SGHTA, CDR2 FQGNSA, per germline.

This rearrangement joins TRBV7-2 to TRBJ1-1; D not certain. V gave up 7 bases and J gave up 11 bases, with 20 bases separating them. Looked up from germline, CDR1 is SGHTA and CDR2 is FQGNSA. CDR3 length: 13 amino acids. The CDR3 loop is CASTRQSGGPAFF. CDR3 DNA: TGTGCCAGCACCCGGCAATCAGGCGGCCCGGCTTTCTTT.

This chain connects TRBV5-1 to TRBJ2-1; D unresolved. V gave up 1 base and J gave up 4 bases, with 9 bases separating them. This CDR3 comprises 14 residues. Germline CDR1 reads SGHRS; CDR2 reads YFSETQ. CDR3 bases: TGCGCCAGCAGCTTGAACCCAGCTTACAATGAGCAGTTCTTC. Protein product: CASSLNPAYNEQFF.

This clonotype has a handful of counts. This chain joins TRBV7-9 and TRBJ2-7, with a tentative D call TRBD1 (5 bases). Deletions cut 3 bases from V and 5 bases from J, with 14 bases between. This CDR3 is 14 amino acids long. Germline values: CDR1 SEHNR, CDR2 FQNEAQ (reference sequence). DNA for the CDR3: TGTGCCAGCAGCTTGAGACAGAATTTCGACGAGCAGTACTTC. Translated: CASSLRQNFDEQYF.

Of note for this clonotype: A much bigger clone sits one base away, suggesting this may be a read error. This chain connects TRBV3-1 to TRBJ2-7; D is ambiguous. Per the germline V gene, CDR1 is LGHDT and CDR2 is YNNKEL (reference sequence). This CDR3 contains 13 residues. CDR3 sequence reads: CASSRDGAYERYF. CDR3 bases: TGTGCCAGCAGCAGGGATGGAGCATACGAGCGGTACTTC.

This clonotype was recorded many times. The chain links TRBV15 to TRBJ2-7, with D perhaps matching TRBD1 (5 bases). The CDR3 extends over 16 amino acids. The V end lost 3 bases, the J end lost 6 bases, and 21 bases lay between the germline ends. In germline, CDR1 is LNHNV, CDR2 YYDKDF (reference sequence). CDR3 in DNA: TGTGCCACCAGCAGGGGAACAGGTGGCATACGGCGCGAGCAGTACTTC. It encodes CATSRGTGGIRREQYF.

The chain couples TRBV7-2 to TRBJ1-4, with 7 bases that match TRBD1. V lost 6 bases, J lost 2 bases, and 9 bases stayed unmatched. CDR3 length: 16 residues. The germline gives CDR1 SGHTA, CDR2 FQGNSA. The CDR3, as DNA: TGTGCCAGCAGTCGACAGGGTTCCGGGACTAATGAAAAACTGTTTTTT. Translating gives CASSRQGSGTNEKLFF.